This TCR beta chain originates from a study of T cells after yellow fever vaccination. The CDR3 has 16 residues. Germline CDR1 MDHEN, CDR2 SYDVKM. Trimming took off 5 bases at V and 3 bases at J, with 14 bases between the two ends. TCRdb ran MiXCR on the 5' RACE reads and lists one entry per CDR3 protein. The repertoire holds roughly 60,000 distinct CDR3 sequences, approximately 7.7% seen once, with about 40% in the top ten. The source is a man aged 18 to 29 who received the YFV17D yellow fever vaccine. This specimen was CD8+ T cells sorted from PBMCs, taken on the day of the first yellow fever vaccination. The chain has TRBV28 and TRBJ2-6, with D possibly TRBD2 on 5 matching bases. This CDR3 is CASSGFNGNGANVLTF. The CDR3 DNA sequence: TGTGCCAGCAGTGGCTTTAACGGGAATGGGGCCAACGTCCTGACTTTC.